The 5 T cell receptor beta chains in this list originate from one sample, sequenced in a study of T cells in women clearing cervical HPV infection (dated by TCRdb to the late 2010s). The library was made by the immunoSEQ multiplex PCR assay. TCRdb obtained this table from immuneACCESS and retained in-frame rearrangements with V and J assigned. These tables miss some clones; where compared with another copy, unresolved V genes account for less than half of the shortfall, and the remainder is unexplained. The table for this sample records about 20,000 clones. About 6.3% of the sample rests with the top ten. The sequenced material came from blood buffy coat. Receptors originate from a woman aged 18-70 years with a cervical HPV16 infection that either progressed to CIN3+ or cleared (not recorded which).

Details on this clone: The read ends 3 residues shy of where the CDR3 ends; the end is completed using the germline J gene. This chain links TRBV18 with TRBJ1-1; D not resolved. Germline CDR1 is KGHSH and CDR2 is LQKENI. The CDR3 contains 15 residues. Partial CDR3 DNA: TGTGCCAGCTCACCGACTAGCGGGAGTCGAGAGACA. It yields the protein CASSPTSGSRET. The full CDR3 sequence reads CASSPTSGSRETAFF.

Notes on this clone: The read comes to an end 3 residues before the CDR3 does, leaving the germline J gene to fill in the end. The chain carries TRBV10-1 and TRBJ1-2; no clear D gene. The germline V gene has CDR1 WNHNN and CDR2 SYGVQD (reference sequence). V was cut by 5 bases and J by 2 bases, with 9 bases left in between. The CDR3 sequence is 13 residues long. The CDR3 DNA, read in part, is TGCGCCAGCAGTTCAGATCCCAACTATGGC. Translated, it gives CASSSDPNYG. In full, the CDR3 reads CASSSDPNYGYTF.

With respect to this clone: Read coverage stops 3 residues before the CDR3 terminus; the germline J gene supplies the remainder. The chain is built from TRBV20-1 and TRBJ2-7; TRBD2 matches 10 bases. V lost 6 bases and J lost 2; bases outside the gene matches: 4. Germline V lookup: CDR1 DFQATT, CDR2 SNEGSKA (reference sequence). The CDR3 runs 13 residues. The part of the CDR3 DNA that was read is TGCAGTGCGGCGACTAGCGGGCCCTACGAG. It yields the protein CSAATSGPYE. The complete CDR3 sequence is CSAATSGPYEQYF.

The CDR3 protein is CAISESVVISGNTIYF. The sequenced part of the CDR3 DNA is TGTGCCATCAGTGAGTCAGTAGTGATCTCTGGAAACACC. The V and J genes are TRBV10-3 and TRBJ1-3; D gene ambiguous. The read gets to within 3 residues of the CDR3 end, and the germline J gene fills in the rest. Looked up from germline, CDR1 is ENHRY and CDR2 is SYGVKD. V was cut by 0 bases and J by 0 bases, with 9 bases left in between. The CDR3 is made up of 16 amino acids.

Frequency places this clone as medium-sized. The read is 3 residues too short to cover the CDR3 end, so that end is filled in from the germline J gene. The chain recombines TRBV4-2 with TRBJ2-2; 7 bases are a match to TRBD1. The CDR3 totals 20 residues. V lost 4 bases to trimming and J lost 6 bases; unmatched junction nucleotides: 23. The germline gives CDR1 LGHNA, CDR2 YNFKEQ. The covered CDR3 bases are TGTGCCAGCAGCCCCTGGGAAAGAGCGACAGGGAAGTTTAGAGCCGGGGAG. Encoded protein: CASSPWERATGKFRAGE. The CDR3 in its entirety is CASSPWERATGKFRAGELFF.